This TCR beta chain is drawn from a study of shared clonotypes between healthy human individuals (dated by TCRdb to about 2020). For the study in its entirety: The cohort comprised a couple of women and a few men aged 18 to 49 years. Per donor, leukapheresis produced somewhere between about 0.94 and 9.5 billion PBMCs. For each donor, CD4 naive and CD4 memory were each given three plates, CD8 naive was given two plates, and CD8 memory was given one plate. Blood TCR repertoires of five healthy adults were deeply sequenced to estimate repertoire size and the extent of clonotype sharing between individuals. To increase sequencing depth and limit assay-specific biases, TCR repertoire library preparation and sequencing were carried out by different laboratories using diverse techniques.

A word on this clone: The antigen this receptor binds is unknown. Per-base qualities were not stored, and no clone one base away is much larger.

The donors were healthy, HIV-negative adults who had no recently reported acute infections or vaccinations. Only Caucasian adults living in Nashville, Tennessee, USA were represented among the donors. Magnetic negative selection was used to enrich CD4+ T cells, after which naive cells were positively selected on CD45RA and the negative fraction became the memory subset. Blood was collected by leukapheresis, and PBMCs were isolated by Ficoll-Histopaque density gradient centrifugation and then cryopreserved in liquid nitrogen vapor phase. Analytical flow cytometry was used to check the purity and quantity of each magnetically sorted T cell population. Genomic DNA was isolated from every sorted fraction and measured by UV absorbance on a Nanodrop 2000c. Using the deep immunoSEQ assay, multiplex PCR amplified TCR CDR3 regions from genomic DNA. Extracted genomic DNA from each cell subset was distributed evenly across all wells of several immunoSEQ 96-well plates, and each plate was treated as a replicate. Each replicate PCR for sorted subsets received about 220 ng genomic DNA, equal to about 30,000 T cell genomes. The purified libraries were quantified using a Qubit 3.0 fluorometer, sized with a Bioanalyzer 2100, and then quantified again using the KAPA Library Quantification kit. A separate single-read 150-cycle Illumina NextSeq 550 flow cell was used to sequence each immunoSEQ 96-well plate. The original pipeline was this. Because the immunoSEQ output included only junctional sequences and no quality scores, the filtering could not be the same as the filtering used for full-length reads. Sequences were annotated with PyIR, a Python wrapper for IgBLAST v1.9, and V/J genes and CDR3 were assigned using IMGT germline references. Any read was removed if the V/J assignment was weak (E-value above 1e-6), the CDR3 was missing, or the read contained stop codons, out-of-frame junctions, or ambiguous translated residues. V3J clonotypes were defined as sequences sharing the same inferred V gene, J gene, and CDR3 amino acid sequence. Percentage overlap between repertoires was computed as shared unique clonotypes divided by the size of the smaller repertoire. Richness of each repertoire was evaluated using RTK rarefaction, the Chao1 estimator, and Recon v2.1 estimates of unobserved clonotypes. OLGA was used to compute generation probabilities for all TCRbeta clonotypes that the gDNA method yielded from a handful of donors. The source is immuneACCESS, and TCRdb retained only in-frame sequences with V and J called. Part of the clones is not carried over; for the studies checked, unresolved V genes explain less than half of this, and the remainder is unexplained. V and J calls and clone size are as listed in that table; D and trimming were resolved from the DNA. The sample table shows around 750,000 clones, and roughly 70% are seen once. The ten largest clonotypes hold 1.7% of the sample.

The germline V end is reduced by 8 bases and the J end by 6 bases; junction bases left unmatched: 8. From the cysteine up to the phenylalanine, the CDR3 has a length of 14 residues. The DNA shown is the 42-base CDR3, in frame from base 1. CDR1 and CDR2 were assigned from the germline V gene as ENHRY and SYGVKD. Results and caveats for the whole study, not just this receptor: Higher generation probabilities were observed for clonotypes shared by all four sorted-subset donors than for non-shared clonotypes. Sharing across several donors was observed for about 5% of naive CD4, under 4% of naive CD8, 2% to 2.5% of memory CD4, and roughly 0.4% of memory CD8 clonotypes. Based on pairwise subsampling, the degree of clonotype sharing among donors was expected to be affected by sequencing depth. Even with the large sequencing depth, rarefaction of the sorted-subset datasets indicated that sequencing was incomplete. Larger estimated clonotype richness was generally found for naive subsets than for memory subsets. Because the study included a small number of donors, the genetic and exposure-history diversity represented was limited. Sampling was restricted to blood, and TCR repertoires in tissues likely differ from the TCR repertoires found in blood.

The V gene is TRBV10-3 and the J gene is TRBJ2-2; 8 bases in between match TRBD2. The clonotype was recovered from a woman aged 30 to 39 in good health. What was sequenced was memory CD4+ T cells sorted from blood. The cell subset or site label of this sample denotes: CD45RA-negative fraction. This receptor has the CDR3 CAIAGLADSGELFF. The DNA sequence is given as TGTGCCATCGCTGGACTAGCCGATTCCGGGGAGCTGTTTTTT.